These 13 T cell receptor beta chains came from one sample sequenced in a study of T-cell reconstitution after alpha-beta-depleted transplantation in children. During its preparation, the TCRbeta library received unique molecular identifiers. One entry per CDR3 protein, called by TCRdb with MiXCR from the PCR reads. The sample has approximately 640,000 distinct CDR3 sequences; 15% to 20% are singletons. The sequencing here drew on PBMCs from the stem cell graft donor, taken from the stem cell graft. All receptors derive from a human donor who donated a stem cell graft to a child with acute myeloid leukemia.

There are many counts of this clonotype. The V gene is TRBV11-2, the J gene TRBJ2-7; D gene ambiguous. The CDR3 extends over 16 amino acids. The germline V gene has CDR1 SGHAT and CDR2 FQNNGV. Trimming left V 2 bases short and J 5 bases short, with 19 bases between. The CDR3 loop is CASSLPRSGHLNEQYF. CDR3 coding DNA: TGTGCCAGCAGCTTACCACGGTCAGGCCACCTTAACGAGCAGTACTTC.

The V and J genes are TRBV5-1 and TRBJ1-5; a possible D gene is TRBD1 (5 bases). Looked up from germline, CDR1 is SGHRS and CDR2 is YFSETQ. V shed 4 bases and J shed 9 bases, with 14 bases lying between them. This CDR3 contains 13 residues. The DNA of the CDR3 is TGCGCCAGCAGCGGGCGAAGTGGGGGGCCCCAGCATTTT. It translates to CASSGRSGGPQHF.

This chain links TRBV7-8 with TRBJ1-2; 7 bases fit TRBD1. The CDR3 is 13 amino acids. In germline, CDR1 is SGHVS, CDR2 FQNEAQ. Germline trimming cut 5 bases from V and 9 bases from J; bases unmatched to any gene: 9. CDR3 sequence reads: CASSPGTATSYTF. CDR3 sequence (DNA): TGTGCCAGCAGCCCCGGGACAGCGACGAGCTACACCTTC.

Regarding this clonotype: A much more abundant neighbour one base away suggests this may be a read error. The chain uses TRBV7-9 and TRBJ1-1; TRBD1 might be the D (5 bases). The CDR3 runs to 11 residues. The germline gives CDR1 SEHNR, CDR2 FQNEAQ (reference sequence). V lost 6 bases and J lost 7, with 9 bases in between. Here the CDR3 reads CASRQANEAFF. The CDR3 nucleotides are TGTGCCAGCAGACAGGCAAATGAAGCTTTCTTT.

The rearrangement joins TRBV12-3 or TRBV12-4 to TRBJ1-5; 8 positions match TRBD1. This CDR3 has 15 amino acids. V lost 6 bases to trimming and J lost 7 bases; unmatched junction nucleotides: 11. Here the CDR3 DNA reads TGTGCCAGCAGCTCGGACAGGGCGGGAAAGCAGCCCCAGCATTTT. Protein sequence: CASSSDRAGKQPQHF.

This chain connects TRBV29-1 to TRBJ1-1; 11 bases match TRBD1. The germline gives CDR1 SQVTM, CDR2 ANQGSEA. The CDR3 loop spans 21 amino acids. Trimming at V came to 6 bases and at J to 1 base, leaving 25 bases not matched to a gene. CDR3 protein: CSVITGTGGSPRSRPNTEAFF. CDR3 DNA: TGCAGCGTCATCACCGGGACAGGGGGTTCCCCCCGCTCCCGCCCGAACACTGAAGCTTTCTTT.

The chain is built from TRBV7-3 and TRBJ1-6; possibly TRBD1 for D (5 bases). Trimming cost V 2 bases and J 9 bases, with 17 bases left between them. CDR1 and CDR2 (germline): SGHTA, FQGTGA. The CDR3 consists of 16 residues. The DNA for the CDR3 is TGTGCCAGCAGCTTACGTCCAGGGACGGCAGGTTCACCCCTCCACTTT. Encoded protein: CASSLRPGTAGSPLHF.

This chain links TRBV6-5 with TRBJ1-2, with D possibly TRBD1 on 5 matching bases. Germline CDR1 is MNHEY and CDR2 is SVGAGI. V lost 3 bases and J lost 2, with 10 bases in between. This CDR3 has 14 residues. CDR3 nucleotide sequence: TGTGCCAGCAGTTATCTCAGGGCGAACTATGGCTACACCTTC. Its protein product is CASSYLRANYGYTF.

This chain connects TRBV27 to TRBJ1-2; 7 bases line up with TRBD1. The junction had 8 bases not matched to a gene; V was cut back by 4 bases and J by 0 bases. Germline loops: CDR1 MNHEY, CDR2 SMNVEV (reference sequence). This CDR3 region has 16 residues. Here the CDR3 DNA reads TGTGCCAGCAGTTCAATACAGGGGAGGGCTAACTATGGCTACACCTTC. This codes for CASSSIQGRANYGYTF.

This clonotype has more than one count but fewer than ten. The V and J genes are TRBV12-3 or TRBV12-4 and TRBJ2-5; D is possibly TRBD1 (5 bases). V was clipped by 2 bases and J by 2 bases, with 12 bases between them. The length of the CDR3 is 15 residues. CDR3 sequence (DNA): TGTGCCAGCAGTTTATATCCGACAGTACAAGAGACCCAGTACTTC. This codes for CASSLYPTVQETQYF.

This clonotype was observed many times. The chain combines TRBV5-1 with TRBJ2-5; the match to TRBD1 covers 12 bases. Per the germline V gene, CDR1 is SGHRS and CDR2 is YFSETQ. With 3 bases clipped from V and 4 bases from J, the junction kept 13 bases outside the gene matches. The CDR3 contains 18 residues. CDR3 in DNA: TGCGCCAGCAGCTGGAACGAGGGACAGGGGGCATCGGTAGAGACCCAGTACTTC. Residues: CASSWNEGQGASVETQYF.

The chain couples TRBV11-3 to TRBJ2-3, with D tentatively TRBD1 (5 bases). CDR1 is SGHNT and CDR2 is YENEEA in the germline V gene. The CDR3 covers 14 residues. The V and J ends lost 3 bases and 2 bases respectively, with 9 bases between them. The DNA of the CDR3 is TGTGCCAGCAGCTTGTCCGGACACACAGATACGCAGTATTTT. Translating it yields CASSLSGHTDTQYF.

This clonotype was detected only a few times. The genes are TRBV7-2 and TRBJ2-1, with D uncertain. Germline V CDR1 and CDR2: SGHTA, FQGNSA. The CDR3 loop spans 13 amino acids. Deletions cut 2 bases from V and 9 bases from J, with 11 bases between. Here the CDR3 DNA reads TGTGCCAGCAGCTTAAATTTCGGTAGTGAGCAGTTCTTC. It specifies CASSLNFGSEQFF.